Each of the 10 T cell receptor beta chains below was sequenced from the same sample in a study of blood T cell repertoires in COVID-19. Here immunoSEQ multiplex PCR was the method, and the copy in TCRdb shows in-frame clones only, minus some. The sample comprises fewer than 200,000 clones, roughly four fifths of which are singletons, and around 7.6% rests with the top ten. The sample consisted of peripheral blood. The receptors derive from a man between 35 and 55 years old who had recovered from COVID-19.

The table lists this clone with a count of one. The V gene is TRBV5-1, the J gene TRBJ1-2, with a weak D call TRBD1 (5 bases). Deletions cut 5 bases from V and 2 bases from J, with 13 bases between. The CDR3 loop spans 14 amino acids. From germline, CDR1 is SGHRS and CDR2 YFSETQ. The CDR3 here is CASREGTGNYGYTF. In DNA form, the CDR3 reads TGCGCCAGCAGAGAAGGTACAGGAAACTATGGCTACACCTTC. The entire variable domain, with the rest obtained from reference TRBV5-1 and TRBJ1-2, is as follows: KAGVTQTPRYLIKTRGQQVTLSCSPISGHRSVSWYQQTPGQGLQFLFEYFSETQRNKGNFPGRFSGRQFSNSRSEMNVSTLELGDSALYLCASREGTGNYGYTFGSGTRLTVV.

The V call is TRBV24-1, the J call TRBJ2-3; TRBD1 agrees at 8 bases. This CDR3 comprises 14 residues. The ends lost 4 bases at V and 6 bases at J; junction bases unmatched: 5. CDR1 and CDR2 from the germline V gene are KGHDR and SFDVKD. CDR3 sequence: CATSDPGQADTQYF. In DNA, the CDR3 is TGTGCCACCAGTGACCCGGGACAGGCCGATACGCAGTATTTT.

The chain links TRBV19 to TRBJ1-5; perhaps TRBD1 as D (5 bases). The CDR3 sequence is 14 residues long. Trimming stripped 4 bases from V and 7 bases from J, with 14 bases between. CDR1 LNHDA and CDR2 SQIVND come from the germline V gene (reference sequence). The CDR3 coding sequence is TGTGCCAGTAGTACTAACAGGAACGGGCAGCCCCAGCATTTT. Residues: CASSTNRNGQPQHF.

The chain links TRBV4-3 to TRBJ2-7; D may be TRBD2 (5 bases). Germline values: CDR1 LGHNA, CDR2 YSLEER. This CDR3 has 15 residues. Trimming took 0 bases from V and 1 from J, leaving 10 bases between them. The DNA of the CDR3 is TGCGCCAGCAGCCAAGAGAGGGTTCGGTCCTACGAGCAGTACTTC. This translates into CASSQERVRSYEQYF.

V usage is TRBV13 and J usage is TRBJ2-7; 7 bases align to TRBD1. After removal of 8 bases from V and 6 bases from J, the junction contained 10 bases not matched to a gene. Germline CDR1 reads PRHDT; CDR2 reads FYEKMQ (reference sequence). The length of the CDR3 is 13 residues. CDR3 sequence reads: CASGPGGSSEQYF. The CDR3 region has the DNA TGTGCCAGCGGTCCAGGGGGTTCGTCCGAGCAGTACTTC.

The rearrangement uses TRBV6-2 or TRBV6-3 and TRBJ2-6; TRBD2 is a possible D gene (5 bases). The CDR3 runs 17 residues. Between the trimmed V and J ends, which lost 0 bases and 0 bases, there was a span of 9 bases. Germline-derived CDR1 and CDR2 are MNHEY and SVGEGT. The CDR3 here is CASSYSGLISGANVLTF. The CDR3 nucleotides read TGTGCCAGCAGTTACTCCGGACTGATCTCTGGGGCCAACGTCCTGACTTTC.

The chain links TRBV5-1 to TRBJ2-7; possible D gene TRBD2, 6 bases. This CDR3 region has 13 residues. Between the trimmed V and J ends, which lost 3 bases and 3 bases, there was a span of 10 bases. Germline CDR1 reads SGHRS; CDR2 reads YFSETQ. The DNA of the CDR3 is TGCGCCAGCAGCTCCGGGACTCGCTACGAGCAGTACTTC. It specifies CASSSGTRYEQYF.

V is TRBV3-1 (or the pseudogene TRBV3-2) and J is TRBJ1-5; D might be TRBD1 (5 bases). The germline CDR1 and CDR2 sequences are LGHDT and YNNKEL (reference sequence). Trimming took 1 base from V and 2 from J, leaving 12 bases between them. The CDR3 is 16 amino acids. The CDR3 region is CASSQGGGVRNQPQHF. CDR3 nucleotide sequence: TGTGCCAGCAGCCAAGGGGGAGGGGTTCGCAATCAGCCCCAGCATTTT.

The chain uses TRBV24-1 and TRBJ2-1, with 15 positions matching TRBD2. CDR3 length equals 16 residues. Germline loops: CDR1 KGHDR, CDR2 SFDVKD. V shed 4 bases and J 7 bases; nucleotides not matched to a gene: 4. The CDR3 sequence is CATSDGGLAGGNEQFF. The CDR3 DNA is TGTGCCACCAGTGACGGGGGACTAGCGGGGGGTAATGAGCAGTTCTTC.

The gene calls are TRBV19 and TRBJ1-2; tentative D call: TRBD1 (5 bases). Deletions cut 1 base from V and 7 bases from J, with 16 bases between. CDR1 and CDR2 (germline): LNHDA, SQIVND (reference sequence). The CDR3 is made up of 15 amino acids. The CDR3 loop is CASSIGKGAASGYTF. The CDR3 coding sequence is TGTGCCAGTAGTATAGGAAAAGGGGCCGCAAGTGGCTACACCTTC.